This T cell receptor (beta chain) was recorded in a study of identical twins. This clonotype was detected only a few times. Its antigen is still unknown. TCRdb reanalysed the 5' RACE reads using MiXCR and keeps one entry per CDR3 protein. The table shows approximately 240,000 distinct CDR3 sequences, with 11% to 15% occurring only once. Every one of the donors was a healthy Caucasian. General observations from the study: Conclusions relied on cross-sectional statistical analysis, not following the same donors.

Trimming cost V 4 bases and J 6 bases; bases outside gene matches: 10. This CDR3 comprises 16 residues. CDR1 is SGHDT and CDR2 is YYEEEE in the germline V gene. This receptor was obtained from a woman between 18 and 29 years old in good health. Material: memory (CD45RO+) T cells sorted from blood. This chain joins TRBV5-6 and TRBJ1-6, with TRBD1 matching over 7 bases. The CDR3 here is CASSADLDRFNSPLHF. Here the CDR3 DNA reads TGTGCCAGCAGCGCCGATTTGGACAGGTTTAATTCACCCCTCCACTTT.